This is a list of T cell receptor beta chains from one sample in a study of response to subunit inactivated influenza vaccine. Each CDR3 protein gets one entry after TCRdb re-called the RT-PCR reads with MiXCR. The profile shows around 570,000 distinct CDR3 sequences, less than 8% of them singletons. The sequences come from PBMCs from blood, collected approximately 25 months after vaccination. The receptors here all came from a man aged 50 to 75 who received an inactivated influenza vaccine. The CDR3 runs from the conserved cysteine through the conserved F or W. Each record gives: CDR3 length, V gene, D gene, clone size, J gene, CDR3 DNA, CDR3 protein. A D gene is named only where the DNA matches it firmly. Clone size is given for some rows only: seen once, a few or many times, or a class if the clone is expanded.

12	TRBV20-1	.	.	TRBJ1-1	TGCAGTGCTTCCCTTAAGGGTACTGAAGCTTTCTTT	CSASLKGTEAFF
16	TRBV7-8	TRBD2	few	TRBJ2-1	TGTGCCAGCAGCACCCGACTAGCGGGAACCTACAATGAGCAGTTCTTC	CASSTRLAGTYNEQFF
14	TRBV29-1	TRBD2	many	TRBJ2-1	TGCAGCGTTGGCGTAGCGGGGGGTGTGTATGAGCAGTTCTTC	CSVGVAGGVYEQFF
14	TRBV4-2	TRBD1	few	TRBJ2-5	TGTGCCAGCAGCCAAGGGGGACAGGCGAAGACCCAGTACTTC	CASSQGGQAKTQYF
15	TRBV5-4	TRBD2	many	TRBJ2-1	TGTGCCAGCCACTCAGCGGGGGGGCGTTACAATGAGCAGTTCTTC	CASHSAGGRYNEQFF
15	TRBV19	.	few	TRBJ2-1	TGTGCCAGTAGAGGCCGCCGCGGCGAGGGCAATGAGCAGTTCTTC	CASRGRRGEGNEQFF
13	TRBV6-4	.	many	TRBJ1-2	TGTGCCAGCAGAAAAATTGGTGGCTATGGCTACACCTTC	CASRKIGGYGYTF
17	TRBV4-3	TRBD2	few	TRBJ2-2	TGCGCCAGCAGCCAAGATGTGTCTAGCGGGAACACCGGGGAGCTGTTTTTT	CASSQDVSSGNTGELFF
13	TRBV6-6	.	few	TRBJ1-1	TGTGCCAGCAGTTACCAGGGGAACACTGAAGCTTTCTTT	CASSYQGNTEAFF
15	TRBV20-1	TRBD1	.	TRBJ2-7	TGCAGTGCTAGTGACCCGGGACAGGGAGGTCGGGAGCAGTACTTC	CSASDPGQGGREQYF
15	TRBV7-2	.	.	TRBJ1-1	TGTGCCAGCAGCTTAGGCGGTTTCTCGGACACTGAAGCTTTCTTT	CASSLGGFSDTEAFF
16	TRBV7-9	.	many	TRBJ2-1	TGTGCCAGCAGCCCCCGGGTGTTAGCGTCCTACAATGAGCAGTTCTTC	CASSPRVLASYNEQFF
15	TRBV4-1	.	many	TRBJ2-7	TGCGCCAGCAGCCAAGTTCCCCTGAGGGGTTACGAGCAGTACTTC	CASSQVPLRGYEQYF
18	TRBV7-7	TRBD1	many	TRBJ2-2	TGTGCCAGCAGCCCCCGGATACAGGGGGCGGGGAAAGGCGGGGAGCTGTTTTTT	CASSPRIQGAGKGGELFF
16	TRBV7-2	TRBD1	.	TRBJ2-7	TGTGCCAGCAGCTTAGTAAGCAGGGGGCTCTCCTACGAGCAGTACTTC	CASSLVSRGLSYEQYF
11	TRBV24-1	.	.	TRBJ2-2	TGTGCCACCAGTGATTCCTGGGAGCTGTTTTTT	CATSDSWELFF
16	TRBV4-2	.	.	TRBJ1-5	TGTGCCAGCAGCCAAGATTCGTCCAGGGAGGGCCAGCCCCAGCATTTT	CASSQDSSREGQPQHF
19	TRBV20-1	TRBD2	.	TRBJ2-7	TGCAGTGCTAGAGCATCCGAGACAAAGAGCGGGAGGGTGTTCTACGAGCAGTACTTC	CSARASETKSGRVFYEQYF
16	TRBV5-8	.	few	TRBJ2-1	TGTGCCAGCAGCTTTGGGGTTTGGAGCTCCTACAATGAGCAGTTCTTC	CASSFGVWSSYNEQFF
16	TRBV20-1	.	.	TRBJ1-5	TGCAGTGCTAGAGGTCAGGGAGGTCAGAGCAATCAGCCCCAGCATTTT	CSARGQGGQSNQPQHF